A single sample is the source of the 22 T cell receptor beta chains below, sequenced in a study of blood T cell repertoires in COVID-19. Profiling relied on immunoSEQ multiplex PCR, and the TCRdb table lists in-frame clones only, not all of them. The sample shows tens of thousands of clones, roughly 80% of them seen only once. The sequencing input was peripheral blood. These receptors all come from a man aged 80 or over with COVID-19, enrolled during active disease.

V gene TRBV10-2 combines with J gene TRBJ2-1; D possibly corresponds to TRBD2 (6 bases). The CDR3 sequence is 13 residues long. Germline assignment: CDR1 WSHSY and CDR2 SAAADI. Trimming removed 7 bases from V and 3 bases from J, with 10 bases in between. CDR3 residues: CASKEGLYNEQFF. The CDR3 DNA is TGCGCCAGCAAGGAGGGTCTCTACAATGAGCAGTTCTTC.

The rearrangement uses TRBV6-2 or TRBV6-3 and TRBJ2-5; possible D gene TRBD2, 5 bases. This CDR3 is built from 13 residues. The V gene lost 2 bases and the J gene lost 5 bases, with 9 bases spanning the gap. Germline CDR1 reads MNHEY; CDR2 reads SVGEGT. The CDR3 DNA reads TGTGCCAGCAGTTACAAAAGCGGTGAGACCCAGTACTTC. It specifies CASSYKSGETQYF.

The chain employs TRBV12-3 or TRBV12-4 and TRBJ1-1, with 8 bases lining up with TRBD1. The CDR3 covers 13 residues. Unmatched junction bases numbered 3, after V lost 6 bases and J lost 3 bases. CDR3 nucleotide sequence: TGTGCCAGCAGCGGACAGGGAGACACTGAAGCTTTCTTT. Translating it yields CASSGQGDTEAFF.

This chain connects TRBV7-2 to TRBJ2-3; 9 positions agree with TRBD1. The CDR3 covers 17 residues. The trim removed 5 bases at V and 2 bases at J, leaving 11 bases unmatched. The germline V gene has CDR1 SGHTA and CDR2 FQGNSA. The CDR3 loop is CASSRGQGAFFTDTQYF. The CDR3 nucleotides read TGTGCCAGCAGCCGGGGACAGGGCGCGTTCTTCACAGATACGCAGTATTTT.

The chain recombines TRBV7-8 with TRBJ2-7; 10 positions agree with TRBD2. V gave up 2 bases and J gave up 7 bases; unmatched junction bases: 8. The CDR3 covers 15 residues. Germline loops: CDR1 SGHVS, CDR2 FQNEAQ. CDR3 sequence reads: CASSLRSGGVGEQYF. The CDR3, as DNA: TGTGCCAGCAGCTTAAGGAGCGGGGGGGTAGGGGAGCAGTACTTC.

This chain uses TRBV4-2 with TRBJ2-7; TRBD1 matches 8 bases. The junction had 3 bases not matched to a gene; V was cut back by 0 bases and J by 2 bases. The CDR3 length is 15 residues. CDR1 and CDR2 (germline): LGHNA, YNFKEQ. CDR3 nucleotides: TGTGCCAGCAGCCAAGATACACAGGGGGCCTACGAGCAGTACTTC. Its translation: CASSQDTQGAYEQYF.

This chain uses TRBV9 with TRBJ2-5; TRBD1 matches 11 bases. Germline assignment: CDR1 SGDLS and CDR2 YYNGEE. Trimming cost V 3 bases and J 2 bases; bases outside gene matches: 9. The CDR3 is 17 residues long. The CDR3 region has the DNA TGTGCCAGCAGCGCTGGGGGACAGGGGGGAATACAAGAGACCCAGTACTTC. It specifies CASSAGGQGGIQETQYF.

This clone was found a few times. The chain is built from TRBV5-1 and TRBJ1-5; 7 nucleotides agree with TRBD1. CDR1 SGHRS and CDR2 YFSETQ come from the germline V gene. V was pared by 4 bases and J by 4 bases, with 5 bases of the junction left unmatched. This CDR3 region has 14 residues. CDR3 sequence: CASSPGQVNQPQHF. CDR3 nucleotides: TGCGCCAGCAGCCCCGGACAGGTTAATCAGCCCCAGCATTTT.

This clone showed up just a few times. The CDR3 protein is CASSLAGIGSGEQYF. CDR3 nucleotides: TGCGCCAGCAGCTTGGCCGGGATAGGGTCTGGCGAGCAGTACTTC. This chain connects TRBV5-1 to TRBJ2-7, with a possible D match to TRBD2 (5 bases). The germline CDR1 and CDR2 sequences are SGHRS and YFSETQ. Deletions cut 0 bases from V and 6 bases from J, with 16 bases between. This CDR3 is 15 amino acids long.

This clone showed up just a few times. This specimen includes other DNA sequences encoding the same CDR3. The chain recombines TRBV12-5 with TRBJ2-7; 8 bases line up with TRBD1. The V and J ends lost 5 bases and 2 bases, in that order; junction bases with no gene match: 5. Germline-derived CDR1 and CDR2 are LGHNT and FRNRAP. This CDR3 contains 14 residues. CDR3 protein: CASGPRQGPYEQYF. As DNA, the CDR3 is TGTGCTAGTGGTCCCCGACAGGGGCCCTACGAGCAGTACTTC. Together with reference TRBV12-5 and TRBJ2-7, the CDR3 gives the full variable domain: DARVTQTPRHKVTEMGQEVTMRCQPILGHNTVFWYRQTMMQGLELLAYFRNRAPLDDSGMPKDRFSAEMPDATLATLKIQPSEPRDSAVYFCASGPRQGPYEQYFGPGTRLTVT.

In this sample, this clone turned up once. V is TRBV6-5 and J is TRBJ1-1, with D possibly being TRBD1 (6 bases). The CDR3 covers 13 residues. Germline V gene data show CDR1 as MNHEY and CDR2 as SVGAGI. V gave up 1 base and J gave up 3 bases, with 6 bases separating them. As DNA, the CDR3 is TGTGCCAGCAGTTACTACAGGGACACTGAAGCTTTCTTT. Translating it yields CASSYYRDTEAFF.

The chain is built from TRBV5-1 and TRBJ2-1; 8 bases fit TRBD2. CDR1 is SGHRS and CDR2 is YFSETQ in the germline V gene. V shed 3 bases and J 7 bases; nucleotides not matched to a gene: 9. The CDR3 runs to 15 residues. The CDR3 bases are TGCGCCAGCAGCTGGACAGCGGGGGTTGAAAATGAGCAGTTCTTC. This translates into CASSWTAGVENEQFF.

This clone was seen a handful of times. The chain links TRBV14 to TRBJ2-1; the D gene is possibly TRBD1 (6 bases). The germline CDR1 and CDR2 sequences are SGHDN and FVKESK. The length of the CDR3 is 15 residues. The V end was cut by 4 bases, the J end by 3 bases, with 13 bases between. CDR3 nucleotides: TGTGCCAGCAGCCGGCAGGGGTTTCTCTACAATGAGCAGTTCTTC. Translated: CASSRQGFLYNEQFF.

The CDR3 is CASSWDRGQEKLFF. The CDR3 DNA follows: TGCGCCAGCAGCTGGGACAGGGGGCAGGAAAAACTGTTTTTT. The chain couples TRBV5-1 to TRBJ1-4, with 12 positions matching TRBD1. Trimming removed 3 bases from V and 8 bases from J; junction bases left unmatched: 2. Germline assignment: CDR1 SGHRS and CDR2 YFSETQ. The CDR3 extends over 14 amino acids.

The J gene is TRBJ2-1, the V gene TRBV28; possibly TRBD1 for D (8 bases). The ends were cut back, 5 bases at V and 9 bases at J, with 26 bases in the middle. This CDR3 spans 17 amino acids. CDR1 and CDR2 (germline): MDHEN, SYDVKM. The CDR3 protein is CASSASSGGPGRFEQFF. DNA for the CDR3: TGTGCCAGCAGTGCCTCATCAGGGGGCCCCGGGAGGTTTGAGCAGTTCTTC.

The V gene is TRBV1, the J gene TRBJ2-1; the tabulated D call, TRBD1, remains unverified against the DNA. TRBV1 is recorded as a pseudogene. The CDR3 is 20 residues long. CDR3: CTSRQEKRGTQGGVYNEQFF. CDR3 nucleotides: TGCACCAGCAGACAAGAGAAGAGGGGAACCCAGGGGGGAGTTTACAATGAGCAGTTCTTC.

The chain carries TRBV28 and TRBJ2-1; 11 nucleotides line up with TRBD2. There are 15 residues in the CDR3. J gave up 6 bases and V 2 bases, and 3 bases lay outside the gene matches. Germline CDR1 MDHEN, CDR2 SYDVKM. The CDR3 DNA is TGTGCCAGCAGTTTAACTAGCGGGAGTGGCAATGAGCAGTTCTTC. Its protein product is CASSLTSGSGNEQFF.

The chain is built from TRBV3-1 (or the pseudogene TRBV3-2) and TRBJ1-1, with 7 positions matching TRBD1. The CDR3 sequence is 13 residues long. V shed 6 bases, J shed 5 bases, and the junction held 6 bases outside the gene matches. CDR1 LGHDT and CDR2 YNNKEL come from the germline V gene (reference sequence). The CDR3 loop reads CASSRQGWTEAFF. As DNA, the CDR3 is TGTGCCAGCAGTCGACAGGGTTGGACTGAAGCTTTCTTT.

The rearrangement uses TRBV5-1 and TRBJ2-5, with 7 positions matching TRBD1. Trimming cost V 4 bases and J 5 bases; bases outside gene matches: 5. The germline CDR1 and CDR2 sequences are SGHRS and YFSETQ. This CDR3 is 13 amino acids long. CDR3 DNA: TGCGCCAGCAGCATAGGACAGGTGGAGACCCAGTACTTC. Residues: CASSIGQVETQYF.

As DNA, the CDR3 is TGTGCCAGCAGCACCGCGACCGACAGGGGGCATAGGATCACTGAAGCTTTCTTT. Its protein product is CASSTATDRGHRITEAFF. V usage is TRBV7-9 and J usage is TRBJ1-1, with 10 bases matching TRBD1. The junction had 16 bases not matched to a gene; V was cut back by 5 bases and J by 4 bases. The germline V gene has CDR1 SEHNR and CDR2 FQNEAQ (reference sequence). The CDR3 loop spans 18 amino acids.

DNA for the CDR3: TGTGCCAGCAGCTTACCCGAAGAGGACTATGGCTACACCTTC. Translation: CASSLPEEDYGYTF. This chain links TRBV7-9 with TRBJ1-2, with unresolved D. This CDR3 has 14 residues. The V end was cut by 2 bases, the J end by 3 bases, with 10 bases between. Germline-derived CDR1 and CDR2 are SEHNR and FQNEAQ (reference sequence). The full variable domain, in which reference TRBV7-9 and TRBJ1-2 provide the parts outside the CDR3, is DTGVSQNPRHKITKRGQNVTFRCDPISEHNRLYWYRQTLGQGPEFLTYFQNEAQLEKSRLLSDRFSAERPKGSFSTLEIQRTEQGDSAMYLCASSLPEEDYGYTFGSGTRLTVV.

The chain combines TRBV21-1 with TRBJ2-3; the listed D gene, TRBD2, was not tested against the DNA. TRBV21-1 is listed as a pseudogene. There are 15 residues in the CDR3. DNA for the CDR3: TGTGCCAGCAGCAGGGATAGCGGGGGCACAGATACGCAGTATTTT. Protein product: CASSRDSGGTDTQYF.